A selection of T cell receptor beta chains follows, all from one sample in a study of cytotoxic CD8 clonotypes in ibrutinib-treated CLL. Generated by immunoSEQ multiplex PCR, the TCRdb table keeps only in-frame clones and is missing some. The repertoire consists of some 81,000 clones, with 79% occurring once and the leading ten covering about 4.8%. The input for sequencing was PBMCs, taken after 12 months of ibrutinib treatment. Receptor source: a human donor with chronic lymphocytic leukemia. CDR3s leave out the opening cysteine and the closing phenylalanine or tryptophan. The order of the fields is clone size, V gene, J gene, CDR3 protein. Clone size is given for some rows only: seen once, a few or many times, or a class if the clone is expanded.

size: .
V: TRBV9
J: TRBJ2-2
CDR3: ASSVRRDATGELF

size: few
V: TRBV7-9
J: TRBJ2-7
CDR3: ASRGPTYEQY

size: .
V: TRBV15
J: TRBJ2-7
CDR3: ATGRDRGPYEQY

size: .
V: TRBV7-9
J: TRBJ2-7
CDR3: ASSLLIGGEQY

size: .
V: TRBV28
J: TRBJ2-5
CDR3: ASSFPRTGPLKETQY

size: once
V: TRBV18
J: TRBJ2-5
CDR3: ASSPIGQGRGTQY

size: once
V: TRBV7-3
J: TRBJ2-2
CDR3: ASSLTLAGGSGELF

size: .
V: TRBV7-9
J: TRBJ2-7
CDR3: ASRGTGGPYEQY

size: .
V: TRBV10-3
J: TRBJ2-1
CDR3: AIRDSYNEQF

size: .
V: TRBV6-6
J: TRBJ2-3
CDR3: ASSYQGLEGTDTQY

size: .
V: TRBV11-2
J: TRBJ2-7
CDR3: ASSAQGAGYEQY

size: .
V: TRBV4-1
J: TRBJ2-5
CDR3: ASSQPGQVPETQY

size: few
V: TRBV5-1
J: TRBJ1-3
CDR3: ASSLGAEGNTIY

size: .
V: TRBV19
J: TRBJ2-7
CDR3: APEAGEQY

size: .
V: TRBV9
J: TRBJ1-3
CDR3: ASSVGSSGNTIY

size: few
V: TRBV7-6
J: TRBJ1-2
CDR3: ASSLGASGYT

size: .
V: TRBV9
J: TRBJ2-7
CDR3: ASSVGGTKGYEQY

size: once
V: TRBV7-2
J: TRBJ1-2
CDR3: ASSWGQRDYGYT

size: .
V: TRBV6-5
J: TRBJ2-5
CDR3: ASSRPARGETQY

size: .
V: TRBV19
J: TRBJ1-4
CDR3: ASSSTVATNEKLF

size: .
V: TRBV10-3
J: TRBJ2-3
CDR3: AITAGAGGYTDTQY

size: .
V: TRBV7-8
J: TRBJ2-2
CDR3: ASSLGRVRELF

size: .
V: TRBV10-3
J: TRBJ1-1
CDR3: AIRGQGAEAF

size: .
V: TRBV7-2
J: TRBJ2-3
CDR3: ASSLPPDWYTQY